One and the same sample provided the 25 T cell receptor beta chains below, sequenced in a study of CD8 T cells in ankylosing spondylitis. Each CDR3 protein gets one entry after TCRdb re-called the 5' RACE reads with MiXCR. Among 250,000 or so distinct CDR3 sequences listed, roughly 10% were seen once. Sequences were obtained from blood, either unsorted or a sorted T cell fraction (not recorded which). All receptors come from a male donor with ankylosing spondylitis or in good health (not recorded which).

V gene TRBV4-2 combines with J gene TRBJ2-7; D is undetermined. CDR3 length: 18 amino acids. Trimming stripped 8 bases from V and 3 bases from J, with 29 bases between. From germline, CDR1 is LGHNA and CDR2 YNFKEQ. CDR3 sequence: CASGPGHVGTEFSYEQYF. As DNA, the CDR3 is TGTGCCAGCGGCCCCGGGCATGTAGGAACGGAGTTTAGCTACGAGCAGTACTTC.

The V gene is TRBV27, the J gene TRBJ2-1; 11 nucleotides align to TRBD2. The germline CDR1 and CDR2 sequences are MNHEY and SMNVEV (reference sequence). After removal of 6 bases from V and 7 bases from J, the junction contained 11 bases not matched to a gene. This CDR3 contains 16 residues. The CDR3 nucleotides read TGTGCCAGCAGCGCTTTACTAGCGGGAGCGGTAAATGAGCAGTTCTTC. It encodes CASSALLAGAVNEQFF.

There are many counts of this clonotype. The chain has TRBV12-3 or TRBV12-4 and TRBJ2-4, with D unresolved. V lost 4 bases and J lost 15, with 16 bases in between. This CDR3 spans 12 amino acids. In nucleotides, the CDR3 is TGTGCCAGCAGTTCCGACCCACGCATTGGGTACTTC. Encoded protein: CASSSDPRIGYF.

This clonotype showed up many times. This chain connects TRBV16 to TRBJ1-2; D gene ambiguous. The V and J ends lost 4 bases and 12 bases respectively, with 12 bases between them. Per germline, CDR1 KGHSY and CDR2 FQNENV. This CDR3 is 11 amino acids long. The CDR3 loop reads CASSPTVTDTF. In DNA form, the CDR3 reads TGTGCCAGCAGCCCGACCGTTACGGACACCTTC.

The table lists this clonotype with many counts. This chain connects TRBV9 to TRBJ2-1; 9 nucleotides match TRBD2. This CDR3 has 16 amino acids. Trimming took 1 base from V and 2 from J; bases not matched to a gene: 4. Germline V gene data show CDR1 as SGDLS and CDR2 as YYNGEE. The CDR3 DNA reads as TGTGCCAGCAGCGTATTCGAGCGGGGGGCCTACAATGAGCAGTTCTTC. This encodes CASSVFERGAYNEQFF.

This clonotype has just a few counts. Since a much larger clone is just one base distant, this may be a read error. The chain combines TRBV20-1 with TRBJ1-5; D gene unclear. V lost 5 bases and J lost 3, with 17 bases in between. This CDR3 is built from 15 residues. Germline V gene sequence: CDR1 DFQATT, CDR2 SNEGSKA (reference sequence). The CDR3 coding sequence is TGCAGTGCTGCCCACCGACCTGACGACAATCAGCCCCAGCATTTT. Translation gives CSAAHRPDDNQPQHF.

This clonotype was seen more than once but under ten times. A much bigger clone sits one base away, suggesting this may be a read error. The chain has TRBV20-1 and TRBJ2-5, with 7 bases aligning to TRBD1. This CDR3 has 12 amino acids. Looked up from germline, CDR1 is DFQATT and CDR2 is SNEGSKA (reference sequence). The CDR3 DNA reads as TGCAGTGCTCGACAGGGCCAAGAGTCCCAGTACTTC. Translating it yields CSARQGQESQYF.

Ten or more counts support this clonotype. The chain uses TRBV5-1 and TRBJ2-3, with D possibly being TRBD2 (5 bases). The V and J ends lost 0 bases and 1 base respectively, with 9 bases between them. The CDR3 length is 15 residues. Germline V gives CDR1 SGHRS, CDR2 YFSETQ. The CDR3 sequence is CASSLAARGTDTQYF. The CDR3 region has the DNA TGCGCCAGCAGCTTGGCGGCGCGGGGCACAGATACGCAGTATTTT.

Of note for this clonotype: A read error may explain this, as a much larger clone is one base away. The V gene is TRBV11-2, the J gene TRBJ2-1; tentative D call: TRBD2 (8 bases). The CDR3 is made up of 18 amino acids. Germline V gene sequence: CDR1 SGHAT, CDR2 FQNNGV. CDR3 sequence: CVSRGGLAGPKSYNEQFF. CDR3 coding DNA: TGTGTCAGCAGGGGGGGGCTAGCGGGCCCAAAATCCTACAATGAGCAGTTCTTC.

This clonotype was detected ten times or more. This chain uses TRBV7-2 with TRBJ1-2; TRBD1 matches at 7 bases. CDR1 and CDR2 (germline): SGHTA, FQGNSA. The V and J ends lost 5 bases and 8 bases, in that order; junction bases with no gene match: 8. The CDR3 covers 13 residues. The CDR3, as DNA: TGTGCCAGCAGCCTCGACAGGGATGGAGGCTACACCTTC. It specifies CASSLDRDGGYTF.

A few counts support this clonotype. The CDR3 DNA sequence: TGTGCCATCAGCGGGACAGGGAACTCCTACGAGCAGTACTTC. Encoded protein: CAISGTGNSYEQYF. The rearrangement links TRBV10-3 to TRBJ2-7; 9 nucleotides match TRBD1. CDR3 length equals 14 residues. J was trimmed by 0 bases and V by 6 bases; bases with no gene match: 3. CDR1 is ENHRY, CDR2 SYGVKD, per germline.

This clonotype showed up just a few times. V is TRBV7-2 and J is TRBJ2-3; possibly TRBD2 for D (6 bases). Germline V gene data show CDR1 as SGHTA and CDR2 as FQGNSA. This CDR3 spans 15 amino acids. The V end lost 3 bases, the J end lost 0 bases, and 10 bases lay between the germline ends. The CDR3 DNA follows: TGTGCCAGCAGCTTTGCGGGATTAAGCACAGATACGCAGTATTTT. Its protein product is CASSFAGLSTDTQYF. The full variable domain, completed using reference TRBV7-2 and TRBJ2-3, is GAGVSQSPSNKVTEKGKDVELRCDPISGHTALYWYRQSLGQGLEFLIYFQGNSAPDKSGLPSDRFSAERTGGSVSTLTIQRTQQEDSAVYLCASSFAGLSTDTQYFGPGTRLTVL.

This clonotype was found many times. The rearrangement uses TRBV10-3 and TRBJ2-7; 11 bases agree with TRBD1. The CDR3 extends over 18 amino acids. V was clipped by 3 bases and J by 1 base; unmatched bases: 11. Germline CDR1 is ENHRY and CDR2 is SYGVKD. CDR3 amino acids: CAISDGTGGSLTSYEQYF. For the CDR3, the DNA is TGTGCCATCAGTGATGGGACAGGGGGGTCTCTAACGTCCTACGAGCAGTACTTC.

This chain joins TRBV5-1 and TRBJ2-7; D gene ambiguous. V lost 4 bases and J lost 2, with 13 bases in between. The CDR3 is 14 amino acids. Per germline, CDR1 SGHRS and CDR2 YFSETQ. The CDR3 sequence: CASSPWTETYEQYF. DNA for the CDR3: TGCGCCAGCAGCCCCTGGACGGAAACCTACGAGCAGTACTTC.

This clonotype appeared many times. This chain joins TRBV27 and TRBJ1-1; no firm D call. The CDR3 is 13 amino acids. Trimming removed 6 bases at V and 1 base at J, with 9 bases between. Per the germline V gene, CDR1 is MNHEY and CDR2 is SMNVEV (reference sequence). The CDR3 is CASSPPGNTEAFF. In DNA, the CDR3 is TGTGCCAGCAGCCCCCCGGGGAACACTGAAGCTTTCTTT.

The table lists this clonotype with many counts. The chain couples TRBV20-1 to TRBJ2-7; no reliable D call. The ends were cut back, 5 bases at V and 0 bases at J, with 5 bases in the middle. This CDR3 comprises 11 residues. Germline V gives CDR1 DFQATT, CDR2 SNEGSKA (reference sequence). CDR3 DNA sequence: TGCAGTGCTCTGACCTCCTACGAGCAGTACTTC. Its translation: CSALTSYEQYF.

The gene calls are TRBV10-2 and TRBJ2-7; 8 bases map to TRBD1. J gave up 4 bases and V 0 bases, and 5 bases lay outside the gene matches. The CDR3 contains 15 residues. Germline CDR1 and CDR2: WSHSY and SAAADI. The CDR3 bases are TGCGCCAGCAGTGAGTCCCGACAGGGGTCGTACGAGCAGTACTTC. Translating gives CASSESRQGSYEQYF.

This clonotype was detected ten times or more. V is TRBV20-1 and J is TRBJ2-7; D gene ambiguous. V dropped 4 bases and J dropped 0 bases, with 13 bases sitting between them. This CDR3 is 14 amino acids long. Germline V gene lookup returns CDR1 DFQATT and CDR2 SNEGSKA (reference sequence). CDR3 region: CSAKEDGSSYEQYF. The CDR3 DNA reads TGCAGTGCTAAAGAGGACGGGTCCTCCTACGAGCAGTACTTC.

In this sample, this clonotype turned up many times. The chain couples TRBV20-1 to TRBJ2-3; D unclear. The CDR3 has 14 residues. Looked up from germline, CDR1 is DFQATT and CDR2 is SNEGSKA (reference sequence). The V and J ends lost 5 bases and 6 bases respectively, with 18 bases between them. The CDR3 protein is CSAAPPGAWDTQYF. Written as DNA, the CDR3 is TGCAGTGCTGCCCCCCCGGGCGCTTGGGATACGCAGTATTTT.

This clonotype was recorded a few times. This sequence joins TRBV14 and TRBJ2-3, with TRBD2 matching 8 bases. The germline V gene encodes CDR1 SGHDN and CDR2 FVKESK. This CDR3 spans 15 amino acids. Unmatched junction bases numbered 7, after V lost 0 bases and J lost 8 bases. CDR3 DNA: TGTGCCAGCAGCCAAGATTATGGCGGGAGGAGTACGCAGTATTTT. Protein product: CASSQDYGGRSTQYF.

Points on this clonotype: Just one base apart from a much larger clone, this may be a read error. The V and J genes are TRBV7-2 and TRBJ2-1; D is undetermined. The CDR3 covers 12 residues. The germline gives CDR1 SGHTA, CDR2 FQGNSA. CDR3: CANSLAGREQFF. DNA for the CDR3: TGTGCCAACAGCTTGGCTGGGCGGGAGCAGTTCTTC.

This clonotype came up a few times. V and J are TRBV20-1 and TRBJ2-7, with D unclear. The V end was cut by 5 bases, the J end by 0 bases, with 17 bases between. From germline, CDR1 is DFQATT and CDR2 SNEGSKA (reference sequence). CDR3 size: 15 residues. The CDR3 DNA sequence: TGCAGTGCTCCTAAAGTCTCTGCCATCTCCTACGAGCAGTACTTC. Its translation: CSAPKVSAISYEQYF.

V is TRBV27 and J is TRBJ2-1, with a possible D match to TRBD2 (5 bases). Trimming shortened V by 3 bases and J by 5 bases, and 11 bases separated the two germline ends. The CDR3 extends over 14 amino acids. CDR1 is MNHEY, CDR2 SMNVEV, per germline (reference sequence). CDR3 amino acids: CASSLLAPHNEQFF. The DNA for the CDR3 is TGTGCCAGCAGTTTGCTAGCTCCCCACAATGAGCAGTTCTTC.

This clonotype was counted at least ten times. The chain recombines TRBV7-2 with TRBJ2-1; D is undetermined. The V end was cut by 2 bases, the J end by 15 bases, with 20 bases between. Germline V CDR1 and CDR2: SGHTA, FQGNSA. This CDR3 is 14 amino acids long. The CDR3 sequence: CASSLLPSRVRPFF. CDR3 DNA: TGTGCCAGCAGCTTATTGCCCTCCCGGGTTAGGCCGTTCTTC.

This clonotype came up many times. This chain uses TRBV5-1 with TRBJ2-5, with no clear D. This CDR3 is built from 15 residues. Looked up from germline, CDR1 is SGHRS and CDR2 is YFSETQ. Deletions cut 0 bases from V and 2 bases from J, with 11 bases between. The CDR3 bases are TGCGCCAGCAGCTTGGAGGGCAGCCGACAAGAGACCCAGTACTTC. Its protein product is CASSLEGSRQETQYF.